One and the same sample provided the 5 T cell receptor beta chains below, sequenced in a study of blood T cell repertoires in COVID-19. Produced via immunoSEQ multiplex PCR; TCRdb's table is partial and in-frame only. Of 140,000 to 150,000 clones in the sample, 80% to 90% were seen once. Sequencing was done on a sample of peripheral blood. The receptors originated from a woman aged 50 to 60 with acute or convalescent COVID-19.

V usage is TRBV7-9 and J usage is TRBJ1-1; 8 bases line up with TRBD1. The CDR3 length is 14 residues. Germline V CDR1 and CDR2: SEHNR, FQNEAQ (reference sequence). With 4 bases clipped from V and 1 base from J, the junction kept 2 bases outside the gene matches. This CDR3 is CASSSQGANTEAFF. The CDR3 DNA is TGTGCCAGCAGCTCGCAGGGGGCGAACACTGAAGCTTTCTTT.

This clone has a single count. The chain joins TRBV19 to TRBJ1-1, with 7 bases identical to TRBD1. This CDR3 contains 15 residues. Germline trimming cut 4 bases from V and 7 bases from J; bases unmatched to any gene: 12. Germline-derived CDR1 and CDR2 are LNHDA and SQIVND (reference sequence). The CDR3 DNA reads as TGTGCCAGTAGTACGGGACAGCCCCATGGGATTGAAGCTTTCTTT. Its translation is CASSTGQPHGIEAFF.

The V and J genes are TRBV7-8 and TRBJ1-2; D is perhaps TRBD1 (5 bases). Trimming removed 5 bases at V and 5 bases at J, with 15 bases between. Germline V gene sequence: CDR1 SGHVS, CDR2 FQNEAQ. The CDR3 extends over 14 amino acids. CDR3 residues: CASSPRVGVYGYTF. The CDR3 DNA follows: TGTGCCAGCAGCCCCAGGGTAGGCGTATATGGCTACACCTTC. Using reference TRBV7-8 and TRBJ1-2 for the parts outside the CDR3, the full variable domain is GAGVSQSPRYKVAKRGQDVALRCDPISGHVSLFWYQQALGQGPEFLTYFQNEAQLDKSGLPSDRFFAERPEGSVSTLKIQRTQQEDSAVYLCASSPRVGVYGYTFGSGTRLTVV.

CDR3 sequence reads: CASSTGQAPLPYEQYF. DNA of the CDR3: TGTGCCAGCAGCACTGGACAGGCTCCTCTCCCCTACGAGCAGTACTTC. This chain links TRBV5-6 with TRBJ2-7; 7 bases line up with TRBD1. Germline V gives CDR1 SGHDT, CDR2 YYEEEE. The V and J ends lost 4 bases and 2 bases, in that order; junction bases with no gene match: 12. This CDR3 region has 16 residues.

This chain uses TRBV7-9 with TRBJ1-1, with a tentative D call TRBD1 (6 bases). Germline values: CDR1 SEHNR, CDR2 FQNEAQ (reference sequence). The CDR3 runs to 14 residues. V dropped 1 base and J dropped 4 bases, with 10 bases sitting between them. The CDR3 DNA sequence: TGTGCCAGCAGCTTAGATCAGGGGCCCACTGAAGCTTTCTTT. It encodes CASSLDQGPTEAFF.